These T cell receptor beta chains were read from a single sample in a study of T cells after yellow fever vaccination. Using its own MiXCR run on the 5' RACE reads, TCRdb lists one record per CDR3 protein. Of roughly 150,000 distinct CDR3 sequences in the sample, around 7.3% were seen once. The material sequenced was CD4+ T cells sorted from PBMCs, taken 5 to 6 days after the first yellow fever vaccination. The receptors stem from a man between 18 and 35 years old who received the YFV17D yellow fever vaccine. CDR3s include the opening cysteine and the closing phenylalanine or tryptophan. Each record gives: CDR3 protein, CDR3 DNA, D gene, V gene, J gene, clone size. A D gene is named only where the DNA matches it firmly. Expanded clones get a size class; other rows say once, few or many, or leave the size out.

CASSFADHYGYTF	TGTGCCAGCAGTTTCGCAGACCACTATGGCTACACCTTC	.	TRBV27	TRBJ1-2	many
CASSSGQGTIQYF	TGTGCCAGCAGCTCCGGACAGGGAACCATTCAGTACTTC	TRBD1	TRBV7-3	TRBJ2-4	few
CAWSGSGGPLNEQFF	TGTGCCTGGAGTGGGAGCGGGGGCCCCCTCAATGAGCAGTTCTTC	TRBD2	TRBV30	TRBJ2-1	many
CASSLRTLRVQYF	TGTGCCAGCAGCCTTAGGACGCTACGGGTGCAGTACTTC	.	TRBV14	TRBJ2-7	many
CASSLLNSYNEQFF	TGCGCCAGCAGCTTGCTGAACTCCTACAATGAGCAGTTCTTC	.	TRBV5-1	TRBJ2-1	many
CAISDPGRDNYGYTF	TGTGCCATCAGTGATCCGGGACGGGATAACTATGGCTACACCTTC	.	TRBV10-3	TRBJ1-2	many
CASSSRTGAGNTIYF	TGTGCCAGCAGCTCCCGGACAGGGGCTGGAAACACCATATATTTT	TRBD1	TRBV7-2	TRBJ1-3	few
CASSRKDSPLHF	TGTGCCAGCAGTCGGAAGGATTCACCCCTCCACTTT	.	TRBV6-6	TRBJ1-6	.
CASSLVPQDYGYTF	TGTGCCAGCAGTTTGGTCCCCCAGGACTATGGCTACACCTTC	.	TRBV12-3/TRBV12-4	TRBJ1-2	.
CAISESSTYYGYTF	TGTGCCATCAGTGAGTCGTCCACTTACTATGGCTACACCTTC	.	TRBV10-3	TRBJ1-2	many
CASSRDRLNEQLFF	TGTGCCAGCAGCCGGGACAGGCTTAATGAACAACTGTTTTTT	TRBD1	TRBV28	TRBJ1-4	.
CASSLLGEKLFF	TGTGCCAGCAGTTTATTGGGTGAAAAACTGTTTTTT	.	TRBV28	TRBJ1-4	many
CASSQEGGQYNEQFF	TGCGCCAGCAGCCAGGAAGGGGGCCAATACAATGAGCAGTTCTTC	TRBD1	TRBV4-3	TRBJ2-1	.
CASRFQGYGEQFF	TGTGCCAGCAGGTTTCAGGGTTACGGTGAGCAGTTCTTC	.	TRBV2	TRBJ2-1	many
CASSFGGSRWTGELFF	TGCGCCAGCAGCTTCGGCGGCAGCCGTTGGACCGGGGAGCTGTTTTTT	.	TRBV5-1	TRBJ2-2	many
CASSLEGHGYTF	TGTGCCAGCAGCTTAGAGGGCCATGGCTACACCTTC	.	TRBV7-9	TRBJ1-2	many
CASSQGTSDSYEQYF	TGTGCCAGCAGCCAGGGGACTAGCGACTCCTACGAGCAGTACTTC	TRBD2	TRBV9	TRBJ2-7	many
CASSFPGSNSPLHF	TGTGCCAGCAGCTTCCCAGGGTCCAATTCACCCCTCCACTTT	.	TRBV7-8	TRBJ1-6	.
CASRDLTGSNEKLFF	TGCGCCAGCAGGGACCTGACAGGATCTAATGAAAAACTGTTTTTT	.	TRBV5-1	TRBJ1-4	many
CASSDQTTDTQYF	TGTGCCAGCAGTGACCAAACCACAGATACGCAGTATTTT	.	TRBV6-4	TRBJ2-3	many
CASSYRVGRETQYF	TGTGCCAGCAGTTACAGGGTTGGAAGAGAGACCCAGTACTTC	.	TRBV6-2/TRBV6-3	TRBJ2-5	few
CASSLDRGGDTQYF	TGTGCCAGCAGCTTAGACAGGGGGGGAGATACGCAGTATTTT	.	TRBV7-2	TRBJ2-3	many
CASSPFRGQVNTEAFF	TGTGCCAGCAGTCCTTTTAGGGGACAGGTGAACACTGAAGCTTTCTTT	TRBD1	TRBV12-3/TRBV12-4	TRBJ1-1	many
CASPRRGTGEETQYF	TGTGCCAGTCCCAGGCGTGGGACAGGGGAAGAGACCCAGTACTTC	TRBD1	TRBV19	TRBJ2-5	few
CASSHGQGNYGYTF	TGTGCCAGCAGCCACGGACAGGGAAACTATGGCTACACCTTC	TRBD1	TRBV3-1	TRBJ1-2	many
CASSFQAGMIGYTF	TGCGCCAGCAGCTTCCAGGCAGGGATGATCGGCTACACCTTC	.	TRBV5-1	TRBJ1-2	many
CASSRYSTGNTIYF	TGTGCCAGCAGCCGATATTCTACTGGAAACACCATATATTTT	.	TRBV7-2	TRBJ1-3	many
CASSLTGPNEKLFF	TGCGCCAGCAGCTTGACGGGGCCTAATGAAAAACTGTTTTTT	.	TRBV5-1	TRBJ1-4	many
CASSLVPGATTDTQYF	TGTGCCAGCAGCTTAGTCCCGGGGGCTACCACAGATACGCAGTATTTT	.	TRBV11-2	TRBJ2-3	many
CASSQGGSRMGTEAFF	TGTGCCAGCAGCCAGGGGGGCAGCCGAATGGGTACTGAAGCTTTCTTT	.	TRBV14	TRBJ1-1	few
CASSWGERQPQHF	TGTGCCAGCAGTTGGGGGGAGCGACAGCCCCAGCATTTT	.	TRBV12-3/TRBV12-4	TRBJ1-5	few
CSVGLADTQYF	TGCAGCGTTGGTTTGGCTGATACGCAGTATTTT	.	TRBV29-1	TRBJ2-3	few
CASSSTAAGELFF	TGTGCCAGTAGTTCCACGGCCGCCGGGGAGCTGTTTTTT	.	TRBV19	TRBJ2-2	many
CASSLTGFGELFF	TGTGCCAGCAGCCTCACAGGGTTTGGGGAGCTGTTTTTT	.	TRBV11-3	TRBJ2-2	.
CASSPRQGTEAFF	TGTGCCAGCAGCCCTCGGCAGGGGACTGAAGCTTTCTTT	.	TRBV12-3/TRBV12-4	TRBJ1-1	.
CASRVTRNTEAFF	TGTGCCAGCAGGGTGACCCGGAACACTGAAGCTTTCTTT	.	TRBV6-1	TRBJ1-1	many
CASSLHGSGVDYGYTF	TGTGCCAGCAGCCTTCATGGGTCAGGGGTCGACTATGGCTACACCTTC	.	TRBV4-2	TRBJ1-2	few
CASSLVRNEQFF	TGTGCCAGCAGCTTGGTGCGCAATGAGCAGTTCTTC	.	TRBV11-2	TRBJ2-1	many
CASSLHGSSGANVLTF	TGCGCCAGCAGCTTGCACGGCAGCTCTGGGGCCAACGTCCTGACTTTC	.	TRBV5-1	TRBJ2-6	.
CASSRQVLGETQYF	TGCGCCAGCAGCAGACAGGTCTTGGGAGAGACCCAGTACTTC	.	TRBV5-1	TRBJ2-5	many
CASSLRQGGGIQYF	TGTGCCAGCAGTCTCCGACAGGGGGGAGGCATTCAGTACTTC	TRBD1	TRBV27	TRBJ2-4	many
CASSALRGDTQYF	TGTGCCAGCAGCGCACTCAGGGGGGATACGCAGTATTTT	TRBD1	TRBV7-2	TRBJ2-3	many
CASSGQSIFPDTF	TGTGCCAGCTCGGGACAGAGCATCTTCCCAGACACCTTC	TRBD1	TRBV6-2/TRBV6-3	TRBJ1-2	many
CASSQSQVRGTEAFF	TGTGCCAGCAGTCAAAGCCAGGTTCGGGGCACTGAAGCTTTCTTT	.	TRBV5-4	TRBJ1-1	few
CASSLPGTPNTEAFF	TGTGCCAGCAGTTTACCCGGGACGCCGAACACTGAAGCTTTCTTT	.	TRBV12-3/TRBV12-4	TRBJ1-1	few
CASAAGGSSGANVLTF	TGCGCCAGCGCCGCAGGGGGGTCCTCTGGGGCCAACGTCCTGACTTTC	.	TRBV5-1	TRBJ2-6	.
CASSLFDRSLAKNIQYF	TGTGCCAGCAGCCTATTCGACAGATCCTTAGCCAAAAACATTCAGTACTTC	.	TRBV5-6	TRBJ2-4	few
CASSLDNSYEQYF	TGCGCCAGCAGCTTGGATAACTCCTACGAGCAGTACTTC	.	TRBV5-1	TRBJ2-7	many
CSAFLGGTDTQYF	TGCAGTGCCTTCCTAGGGGGCACAGATACGCAGTATTTT	.	TRBV20-1	TRBJ2-3	few
CASSERAGSTDTQYF	TGTGCCAGCAGTGAACGAGCGGGGAGCACAGATACGCAGTATTTT	TRBD2	TRBV25-1	TRBJ2-3	many